These 4 T cell receptor beta chains were all obtained from the same sample, sequenced in a study of blood T cell repertoires in COVID-19. Sequencing was performed with immunoSEQ multiplex PCR; in TCRdb, only in-frame clones are kept and a portion is missing. The data show under 200,000 clones, with around four fifths seen just once and approximately 18% held by the top ten. Sequenced: peripheral blood. These receptors were collected from an older woman who had recovered from COVID-19.

The count of this clone is one. V usage is TRBV4-3 and J usage is TRBJ2-3; D might be TRBD1 (5 bases). CDR1 and CDR2 from the germline V gene are LGHNA and YSLEER. The CDR3 runs to 14 residues. Trimming left V 4 bases short and J 0 bases short, with 8 bases between. The CDR3 loop is CASSPRQSTDTQYF. CDR3 DNA: TGCGCCAGCAGCCCCCGACAGAGCACAGATACGCAGTATTTT.

The chain has TRBV27 and TRBJ1-2; TRBD1 matches at 10 bases. The CDR3 spans 15 residues. With V trimmed by 5 bases and J by 7 bases, 10 bases remained unmatched. Germline CDR1 MNHEY, CDR2 SMNVEV (reference sequence). The CDR3 spells CASSPPGTGAAGYTF. CDR3 bases: TGTGCCAGCAGTCCCCCCGGGACAGGGGCGGCTGGCTACACCTTC.

The chain recombines TRBV10-3 with TRBJ1-5, with 8 bases matching TRBD1. J lost 6 bases, V lost 6 bases, and 10 bases had no gene match. The germline V gene encodes CDR1 ENHRY and CDR2 SYGVKD. The CDR3 covers 15 residues. CDR3 residues: CAISLGDRISQPQHF. CDR3 bases: TGTGCCATCAGCCTGGGGGACAGGATAAGTCAGCCCCAGCATTTT.

This clone was picked up one time. The DNA for the CDR3 is TGTGCCATCAGTGATAGGCGGGCCCACTCCTACAATGAGCAGTTCTTC. The encoded protein is CAISDRRAHSYNEQFF. V usage is TRBV10-3 and J usage is TRBJ2-1; perhaps TRBD2 as D (5 bases). Trimming shortened V by 3 bases and J by 0 bases, and 12 bases separated the two germline ends. The CDR3 runs to 16 residues. In germline, CDR1 is ENHRY, CDR2 SYGVKD.